Each of the 15 T cell receptor beta chains below was sequenced from the same sample in a study of blood T cell repertoires in COVID-19. This table comes from immunoSEQ multiplex PCR, and its TCRdb copy is limited to in-frame clones, with some not included. The sample has 250,000 to 350,000 clones, roughly 80% seen once. What was sequenced was peripheral blood. These receptors were obtained from a human donor with COVID-19, enrolled during active disease. The donor label of this sample is uncertain.

This chain joins TRBV6-1 and TRBJ1-6; 7 nucleotides match TRBD1. The germline V gene encodes CDR1 MNHNS and CDR2 SASEGT. The length of the CDR3 is 14 residues. V dropped 2 bases and J dropped 9; count of bases not matched to a gene: 4. CDR3 protein: CASSERQGGSPLHF. CDR3 coding DNA: TGTGCCAGCAGTGAACGACAGGGAGGTTCACCCCTCCACTTT.

This clone was detected a few times. The V gene is TRBV28, the J gene TRBJ1-2; no definite D call. CDR1 and CDR2 (germline): MDHEN, SYDVKM. The CDR3 runs to 14 residues. Trimming removed 6 bases from V and 0 bases from J, with 11 bases in between. The DNA for the CDR3 is TGTGCCAGCAGGCTACAGCCAGCTAACTATGGCTACACCTTC. Residues: CASRLQPANYGYTF.

The CDR3 DNA reads as TGTGCCAGCAGCCAAGATTCGGGTTCCGATGAGCAGTTCTTC. This codes for CASSQDSGSDEQFF. This chain joins TRBV3-1 (or the pseudogene TRBV3-2) and TRBJ2-1, with no clear D. The CDR3 is 14 residues long. The V gene lost 0 bases and the J gene lost 8 bases, with 11 bases spanning the gap. Looked up from germline, CDR1 is LGHDT and CDR2 is YNNKEL (reference sequence).

The chain uses TRBV7-2 and TRBJ1-2, with 8 bases lining up with TRBD1. Germline CDR1 SGHTA, CDR2 FQGNSA. V shed 1 base, J shed 7 bases, and the junction held 11 bases outside the gene matches. This CDR3 has 16 residues. The CDR3 region has the DNA TGTGCCAGCAGCTTAGATATGACAGGGGTGTTTAGTGGCTACACCTTC. Its protein product is CASSLDMTGVFSGYTF.

This chain connects TRBV5-4 to TRBJ1-2; possible D gene TRBD1, 6 bases. Trimming removed 0 bases from V and 5 bases from J, with 17 bases in between. Germline CDR1 is SGHNT and CDR2 is YYREEE (reference sequence). This CDR3 has 16 amino acids. In DNA, the CDR3 is TGTGCCAGCAGCTTGGGGGGGCCTTCCAACCCTTATGGCTACACCTTC. This encodes CASSLGGPSNPYGYTF.

V and J are TRBV5-4 and TRBJ2-2; perhaps TRBD2 as D (6 bases). V was pared by 1 base and J by 4 bases, with 11 bases between. The CDR3 length is 15 residues. The germline V gene has CDR1 SGHNT and CDR2 YYREEE (reference sequence). The CDR3: CASSLFGGGTGELFF. The DNA of the CDR3 is TGTGCCAGCAGCTTGTTCGGGGGAGGCACCGGGGAGCTGTTTTTT. The full variable domain, with the rest looked up from reference TRBV5-4 and TRBJ2-2, is ETGVTQSPTHLIKTRGQQVTLRCSSQSGHNTVSWYQQALGQGPQFIFQYYREEENGRGNFPPRFSGLQFPNYSSELNVNALELDDSALYLCASSLFGGGTGELFFGEGSRLTVL.

The V gene is TRBV2, the J gene TRBJ1-2; D is uncertain. Germline CDR1 is SNHLY and CDR2 is FYNNEI. V was pared by 1 base and J by 2 bases, with 5 bases between. The CDR3 runs 13 residues. The CDR3: CASSEDGNYGYTF. The CDR3 nucleotides are TGTGCCAGCAGTGAAGACGGGAACTATGGCTACACCTTC.

This chain connects TRBV10-1 to TRBJ2-2; 7 nucleotides align to TRBD1. Germline-derived CDR1 and CDR2 are WNHNN and SYGVQD (reference sequence). J was trimmed by 5 bases and V by 0 bases; bases with no gene match: 0. The CDR3 has 14 residues. CDR3 in DNA: TGCGCCAGCAGTGAGTCGACAGGGACCGGGGAGCTGTTTTTT. This gives the protein CASSESTGTGELFF.

The table lists this clone with many counts. The rearrangement joins TRBV3-1 (or the pseudogene TRBV3-2) to TRBJ1-2, with a possible D match to TRBD1 (5 bases). Per germline, CDR1 LGHDT and CDR2 YNNKEL (reference sequence). CDR3 length: 13 residues. The V and J ends lost 4 bases and 5 bases respectively, with 11 bases between them. CDR3 DNA: TGTGCCAGCAGCCCAGGGTTTTTTTATGGCTACACCTTC. Its protein product is CASSPGFFYGYTF.

The CDR3 sequence: CAIRRGLAAQETQYF. The CDR3, as DNA: TGTGCCATCAGAAGAGGACTAGCGGCCCAAGAGACCCAGTACTTC. The V and J genes are TRBV10-3 and TRBJ2-5; 10 bases fit TRBD2. The CDR3 loop spans 15 amino acids. V dropped 6 bases and J dropped 1; count of bases not matched to a gene: 5. Germline assignment: CDR1 ENHRY and CDR2 SYGVKD.

The genes are TRBV30 and TRBJ2-5; 8 nucleotides agree with TRBD1. Per the germline V gene, CDR1 is GTSNPN and CDR2 is SVGIG (reference sequence). J was trimmed by 9 bases and V by 5 bases; bases with no gene match: 11. The CDR3 extends over 13 amino acids. The CDR3 DNA sequence: TGTGCCTGGGCGCGCAGGGGGCTGCAGGCCCAGTACTTC. Its translation: CAWARRGLQAQYF.

There are many counts of this clone. The chain recombines TRBV7-9 with TRBJ1-1; D unresolved. Germline assignment: CDR1 SEHNR and CDR2 FQNEAQ (reference sequence). The CDR3 has 14 residues. The V end was cut by 2 bases, the J end by 3 bases, with 10 bases between. The chain's CDR3 is CASSLRRDHTEAFF. The CDR3 DNA follows: TGTGCCAGCAGCTTACGACGGGATCACACTGAAGCTTTCTTT.

V usage is TRBV7-8 and J usage is TRBJ1-2; tentative D call: TRBD1 (5 bases). The germline gives CDR1 SGHVS, CDR2 FQNEAQ. Trimming left V 5 bases short and J 2 bases short, with 15 bases between. The CDR3 contains 15 residues. CDR3 amino acids: CASSPSGGGNYGYTF. The DNA for the CDR3 is TGTGCCAGCAGCCCGTCTGGGGGAGGGAACTATGGCTACACCTTC.

The J gene is TRBJ2-7, the V gene TRBV7-3, with TRBD1 matching over 9 bases. The CDR3 is 15 amino acids. Germline lookup yields CDR1 SGHTA and CDR2 FQGTGA. V trimming: 5 bases; J trimming: 5 bases; junction bases outside the gene matches: 10. The CDR3 DNA follows: TGTGCCAGCAGCGCCGCCGGGACAGGGAGCGACGAGCAGTACTTC. The encoded protein is CASSAAGTGSDEQYF.

The table lists this clone with a count of one. V and J are TRBV5-1 and TRBJ2-5; D possibly corresponds to TRBD2 (6 bases). The CDR3 extends over 14 amino acids. The V end was cut by 4 bases, the J end by 2 bases, with 12 bases between. Germline CDR1 and CDR2: SGHRS and YFSETQ. The CDR3 here is CASSHTGLQETQYF. CDR3 bases: TGCGCCAGCAGCCACACGGGACTTCAAGAGACCCAGTACTTC.